This is a list of T cell receptor beta chains from one sample in a study of T-cell reconstitution after alpha-beta-depleted transplantation in children. Using its own MiXCR run on the PCR reads, TCRdb lists one record per CDR3 protein. The sample contains 200,000 to 250,000 distinct CDR3 sequences, 6.6% of which appear only once. The sequencing here drew on PBMCs, taken before TCRalphabeta/CD19-depleted stem cell transplant. The receptors stem from a boy between 2 and 10 years old with acute lymphoblastic leukemia, due to receive a stem cell transplant. Both conserved end residues are part of each CDR3. The order of the fields is CDR3 length, D gene, V gene, J gene, clone size, CDR3 protein, CDR3 DNA. A D gene is named only where the DNA matches it firmly. Rows may omit the clone size; those that give it use once, few, many or a size class.

cdr3_length: 14
d_call: TRBD1
v_call: TRBV6-8
j_call: TRBJ2-4
clone_size: few
cdr3_aa: CASSPPRQGNIQYF
cdr3_nt: TGTGCCAGCAGTCCCCCTCGACAGGGAAACATTCAGTACTTC

cdr3_length: 14
d_call: NA
v_call: TRBV10-1
j_call: TRBJ2-7
clone_size: few
cdr3_aa: CASSESGAFYEQYF
cdr3_nt: TGCGCCAGCAGTGAGTCAGGGGCCTTCTACGAGCAGTACTTC

cdr3_length: 15
d_call: NA
v_call: TRBV28
j_call: TRBJ1-4
clone_size: many
cdr3_aa: CASSPGYRNGEKLFF
cdr3_nt: TGTGCCAGCAGCCCGGGATACAGGAATGGTGAAAAACTGTTTTTT

cdr3_length: 14
d_call: NA
v_call: TRBV6-4
j_call: TRBJ1-5
clone_size: NA
cdr3_aa: CASSETGQGQPQHF
cdr3_nt: TGTGCCAGCAGTGAGACCGGGCAGGGCCAGCCCCAGCATTTT

cdr3_length: 13
d_call: NA
v_call: TRBV5-4
j_call: TRBJ2-5
clone_size: NA
cdr3_aa: CASSNEGRETQYF
cdr3_nt: TGTGCCAGCAGCAACGAGGGTCGGGAGACCCAGTACTTC

cdr3_length: 15
d_call: NA
v_call: TRBV9
j_call: TRBJ2-5
clone_size: many
cdr3_aa: CASSVGGMNQETQYF
cdr3_nt: TGTGCCAGCAGCGTGGGAGGCATGAACCAAGAGACCCAGTACTTC

cdr3_length: 12
d_call: NA
v_call: TRBV6-2/TRBV6-3
j_call: TRBJ1-1
clone_size: NA
cdr3_aa: CASRLLNTEAFF
cdr3_nt: TGTGCCAGCAGACTACTGAACACTGAAGCTTTCTTT

cdr3_length: 14
d_call: NA
v_call: TRBV18
j_call: TRBJ2-2
clone_size: many
cdr3_aa: CASSPPEGHGELFF
cdr3_nt: TGTGCCAGCTCACCACCGGAGGGTCACGGGGAGCTGTTTTTT

cdr3_length: 13
d_call: NA
v_call: TRBV24-1
j_call: TRBJ1-5
clone_size: few
cdr3_aa: CATSGTANQPQHF
cdr3_nt: TGTGCCACCAGTGGAACCGCCAATCAGCCCCAGCATTTT

cdr3_length: 16
d_call: NA
v_call: TRBV9
j_call: TRBJ2-3
clone_size: many
cdr3_aa: CASTPLEGDSADTQYF
cdr3_nt: TGTGCCAGCACCCCTCTAGAGGGGGATAGCGCAGATACGCAGTATTTT

cdr3_length: 16
d_call: TRBD2
v_call: TRBV28
j_call: TRBJ2-7
clone_size: many
cdr3_aa: CASSLWTSGSMYEQYF
cdr3_nt: TGTGCCAGCAGTCTCTGGACTAGCGGGAGTATGTACGAGCAGTACTTC

cdr3_length: 17
d_call: NA
v_call: TRBV4-3
j_call: TRBJ2-2
clone_size: many
cdr3_aa: CASSQVWGSRGSGELFF
cdr3_nt: TGCGCCAGCAGCCAAGTCTGGGGCAGCCGAGGATCCGGGGAGCTGTTTTTT

cdr3_length: 13
d_call: NA
v_call: TRBV5-1
j_call: TRBJ1-1
clone_size: NA
cdr3_aa: CASSGGVNTEAFF
cdr3_nt: TGCGCCAGCAGCGGGGGGGTTAACACTGAAGCTTTCTTT

cdr3_length: 15
d_call: NA
v_call: TRBV11-3
j_call: TRBJ1-6
clone_size: many
cdr3_aa: CASSLREGNNSPLHF
cdr3_nt: TGTGCCAGCAGCTTGCGCGAAGGGAACAATTCACCCCTCCACTTT

cdr3_length: 15
d_call: TRBD1
v_call: TRBV4-3
j_call: TRBJ2-7
clone_size: few
cdr3_aa: CASSQEINRGYEQYF
cdr3_nt: TGCGCCAGCAGCCAAGAAATTAACAGGGGCTACGAGCAGTACTTC

cdr3_length: 13
d_call: NA
v_call: TRBV7-2
j_call: TRBJ1-5
clone_size: many
cdr3_aa: CASSLGLNRPQHF
cdr3_nt: TGTGCCAGCAGCTTAGGTCTTAATCGGCCCCAGCATTTT